This TCR beta chain was sequenced for a study of blood T cell repertoires in COVID-19 (dated by TCRdb to the early 2020s). The study in broad terms: Collaborator samples came from the United States, Italy and Spain and covered acute and convalescent phases of COVID-19. Subjects who had been exposed to COVID-19, were actively infected with it, or had recovered from it provided the deeply sampled blood TCRbeta repertoires that made up the dataset. Where available, HLA class I and class II types were taken from metadata supplied by the sample provider and were not determined by assay-based typing. The material from the prospective study consisted of cDNA or gDNA derived from T cells, B-cell-depleted T cells, or PBMCs. The repertoires were made available in a free public database intended to serve as a resource for research on the immune response to SARS-CoV-2. Sample metadata almost always included a de-identified subject ID, COVID-19 status, age in years and sex. Samples came from the ongoing ImmuneRACE study (first 160 participants) plus 1,254 subjects from 6 global collaborators.

The research as a whole found: Clinical and demographic metadata were provided uncurated, with the amount varying by source and participant.

On this clone itself: The antigen this receptor binds is unknown. One base away there is no much larger clone; base qualities are not given.

TCRbeta CDR3 regions were amplified from genomic DNA using the immunoSEQ Assay, a bias-controlled multiplex PCR. The study's own analysis went as follows. The number of nucleated cells in each sample was estimated by amplification of reference gene primers within the assay. To quantify the absolute abundance of each unique TCRbeta CDR3 rearrangement, sequence reads were collapsed and filtered. For each sample, productive Simpson clonality was calculated as the square root of Simpson's diversity index over productive rearrangements. Imported from immuneACCESS, the table was reduced by TCRdb to in-frame sequences with V and J called. These copies leave out some clones; in studies compared against another copy, an unresolved V gene accounts for under half, and the cause of the remainder is not known. V and J calls and clone size are copied from that table; D and trimming were computed from the DNA. A total of around 220,000 clones appear in this sample, about 88% of them only once. The top ten hold roughly 2% of the sample.

From a lookup of the germline V gene, CDR1 and CDR2 are MNHEY and SVGAGI. At the junction V is shortened by 5 bases and J by 2 bases; bases outside the gene matches: 4. The CDR3 covers 14 residues, taking in both the cysteine and the phenylalanine. Left in the record is the CDR3 DNA by itself, 42 bases read in frame from the first base. A second Seattle source provided samples from volunteer blood donors who had recovered from COVID-19. The collaborating institutions used their own protocols to collect whole blood in K2EDTA tubes. For TCRbeta analysis, collaborator samples were shipped as frozen whole blood, as isolated PBMCs, or as DNA extracted from either sample type.

The rearrangement combines TRBV6-5 with TRBJ2-3, with TRBD1 matching 7 junction bases. The sequenced sample was peripheral blood. The source is a woman aged 40-49 years who had recovered from COVID-19. The DNA sequence follows: TGTGCCAGCAGTCCCGGGACAGTCACAGATACGCAGTATTTT. Its translation reads: CASSPGTVTDTQYF.